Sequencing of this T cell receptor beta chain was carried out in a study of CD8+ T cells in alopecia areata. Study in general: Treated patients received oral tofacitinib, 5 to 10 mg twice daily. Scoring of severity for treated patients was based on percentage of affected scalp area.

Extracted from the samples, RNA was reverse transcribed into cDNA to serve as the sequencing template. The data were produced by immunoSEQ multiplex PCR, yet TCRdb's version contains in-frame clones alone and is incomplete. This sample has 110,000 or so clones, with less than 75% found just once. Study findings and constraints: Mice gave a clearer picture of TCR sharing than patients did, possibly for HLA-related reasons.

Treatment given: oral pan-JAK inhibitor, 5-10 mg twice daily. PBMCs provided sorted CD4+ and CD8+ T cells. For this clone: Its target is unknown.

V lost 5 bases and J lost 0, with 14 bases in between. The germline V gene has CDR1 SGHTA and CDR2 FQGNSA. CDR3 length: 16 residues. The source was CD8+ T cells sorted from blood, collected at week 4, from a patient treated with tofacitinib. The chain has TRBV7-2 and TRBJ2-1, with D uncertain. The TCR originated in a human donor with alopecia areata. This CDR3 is CASSPTTVSSYNEQFF. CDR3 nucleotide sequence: TGTGCCAGCAGCCCCACTACCGTGAGCTCCTACAATGAGCAGTTCTTC.